The sequence of this T cell receptor (beta chain) was determined in a study of T cell responses to AZD1222 COVID-19 vaccine (TCRdb year 2021). A note on the overall study: AZD1222 recipients with second doses at about 4 weeks or about 12 weeks were pooled, because spike-specific TCR depth and breadth did not differ between schedules. A total of 233 trial participants underwent TCR sequencing, of whom some 210 received two doses of AZD1222 and about 25 received two doses of the MenACWY control vaccine. Enrollment into the trials was organized by age into subgroups of 18-55, 56-69 and 70-plus years, and those subgroups contained roughly 150, 30 and 60 TCR-sequenced participants, respectively. The paper's findings and limits, for the study overall: Spike-specific TCR breadth and depth rose significantly after two AZD1222 doses compared with day 0 and with MenACWY recipients. Because no day 14 peak-response samples were available, the repertoires could be characterized only after the peak T cell response. The whole spike protein was spanned by vaccine-associated CD4 TCRs, and dominant responses were seen in regions 160-218 and 743-854. Conclusions about previously exposed vaccinees are limited because only 6 or 7 AZD1222 recipients were SARS-CoV-2 seropositive at baseline. Participants were mostly white British, with more females than males. The authors suggested clonal diversity may have been underestimated. In the small 56-69-year group, the increase in depth fell short of significance, most likely because of low power. Nearly half of unique spike-specific TCRs reportedly recognized epitopes outside regions mutated in the B.1.351 and B.1.1.7 variants.

The sample's time point label is to be understood as: baseline before first vaccination. The vaccinee samples were drawn from two UK trials, COV001 and COV002, one of which was a single-blind randomized controlled phase 2/3 trial testing AZD1222 (ChAdOx1 nCoV-19) in healthy adults. For TCRbeta chain sequencing, PBMC samples from trial participants were taken at day 0 and at day 28 after the second dose. Note on this clone: This clone's antigen is unknown. Nothing much larger sits one base from this clone, and base qualities are not available.

The CDR3 has 16 amino acids, counting the end cysteine and phenylalanine. The CDR3 DNA has 48 bases and is translated from base 1. The junction carries 11 bases between V and J, which are trimmed by 2 bases and 0 bases respectively. For CDR1 and CDR2, the germline V gene lists MDHEN and SYDVKM. The CDR3 regions of human TCRbeta chains were analyzed by immunosequencing. Processing in the source paper ran as follows. TCRs in the repertoires were compared against a reference library of SARS-CoV-2-specific TCRs that had been generated with the MIRA antigen-specificity platform. Breadth was defined as the fraction of unique TCRs that were SARS-CoV-2-associated. Depth was defined as the fraction of total T cells that were SARS-CoV-2-associated. Using the MIRA data, each spike-specific TCR was mapped to the spike region that the TCR reacts to and placed in a CD4 or CD8 class. Log10-transformed breadth and depth values were compared by one-way ANOVA with Sidak's multiple comparisons tests. In its TCRdb copy, this immuneACCESS table keeps in-frame sequences only and misses some clones. Where compared with another copy, unresolved V genes explain less than half of these, and the others have no known cause. That table furnishes V, J and clone size, whereas the DNA furnished D and trimming. This sample has around 110,000 clones in its table, and around 92% of those were observed once. Jointly, the top ten make up about 3% of the sample.

The specimen comprised peripheral blood, sampled on day 0 of AZD1222 vaccination. This receptor was taken from an adult in good health. The sequence links TRBV28 to TRBJ1-3, with no reliable assignment of the D segment. The sequence in DNA is TGTGCCAGCAGTTTAGGAGACGCCTACTCTGGAAACACCATATATTTT. Its translation reads: CASSLGDAYSGNTIYF.